This TCR beta chain appears in the sequencing data of a study of blood T cells in healthy people across ages. Study-wide results and limits: It was the long-lived donors that had more naive CD4+ cells and higher diversity than aged donors.

In regard to this clonotype: What it recognizes is unknown. A clone one base away is much larger, so this may be a read error.

PCR was performed a second time for about 6 to 12 cycles using a sample-barcoded 5' primer and a J-beta primer mix. Each cDNA molecule was tagged by a template-switch adaptor that had 12 random nucleotides. In TCRdb, the 5' RACE reads were re-called with MiXCR into one record per CDR3 protein. This table holds 900,000 to 950,000 distinct CDR3 sequences, about 29% found once. Trimming cost V 3 bases and J 6 bases, with 15 bases left between them. The CDR3 loop spans 14 amino acids. These records were also assigned to another study, of T cells of mothers and their children. That paper states: Healthy Caucasian mothers, a few in number, and their six children were the donors. Clones that were microchimeric and persistent were not detected among T cells.

This clonotype was sampled from a woman in her forties in good health. Sequencing was done on a sample of blood. This chain uses TRBV12-3 or TRBV12-4 with TRBJ2-7; a weak D match, TRBD2 (6 bases). For the CDR3, the DNA is TGTGCCAGCAGTTTCACACGGCAGGGAGGCGAGCAGTACTTC. Encoded protein: CASSFTRQGGEQYF.